These T cell receptor beta chains were read from a single sample in a study of cytomegalovirus exposure and HLA in healthy donors. Produced via immunoSEQ multiplex PCR; TCRdb's table is partial and in-frame only. The sample lists 100,000 to 120,000 clones; around 80% were seen once. The sample was PBMCs. These TCRs come from a young man in good health and CMV-seropositive. CDR3s include the opening cysteine and the closing phenylalanine or tryptophan. The order of the fields is V gene, D gene, CDR3 protein. The D gene is left open where the match is weak.

>TRBV30|-
CAWEKTANTEAFF
>TRBV4-3|TRBD2
CASSQGVLAGGSGANVLTF
>TRBV28|-
CASSLPLGEGGTLGAFF
>TRBV11-1|TRBD1
CASSHGQGVMNTEAFF
>TRBV7-6|TRBD2
CASSRTSSNTGELFF
>TRBV2|TRBD1
CASSEVQGAKRAQYF
>TRBV9|TRBD2
CASSVGTSGGDEQFF
>TRBV19|TRBD2
CASSMWASGEYEQYF
>TRBV9|TRBD1
CASRGQTPWGYTF
>TRBV6-5|TRBD1
CASSSGQGMGYTF
>TRBV5-1|TRBD1
CASSLARDRGTYEQYF
>TRBV7-8|TRBD1
CASSLRGQGGLSGANVLTF
>TRBV5-1|-
CASSLGQADEQYF
>TRBV25-1|-
CASSGQGSLSEQYF
>TRBV4-1|-
CASSQLTGRGTEAFF
>TRBV15|TRBD1
CATSRKPRGQGASEQFF
>TRBV2|-
CASRRNSISGQETQYF
>TRBV6-4|TRBD2
CASSRGGSTYNEQFF
>TRBV18|TRBD1
CASSPRDRVNEQYF
>TRBV7-8|-
CASSLDSGKLFF
>TRBV5-1|TRBD1
CASSFRTGGPSGYTF
>TRBV7-2|-
CASSLTPYYEQYF
>TRBV6-1|-
CASSEGQATNEKLFF
>TRBV5-4|-
CASSLPGATEAFF
>TRBV5-6|-
CASSLAGRAFHREQYF
>TRBV4-1|-
CASSHPRETQYF
>TRBV25-1|TRBD1
CASARTGTGELFF
>TRBV2|TRBD1
CASSRDSADGYTF
>TRBV19|TRBD2
CASSISTIGLAGGTDTQYF
>TRBV30|TRBD2
CAWSVPGLALYNEQFF
>TRBV11-2|-
CASSLDRSYGYTF
>TRBV7-8|TRBD1
CASSLEDRVNYGYTF
>TRBV5-1|TRBD1
CASSLMGQGAWETQYF
>TRBV6-4|-
CASSVPNRASGAFF
>TRBV6-6|-
CASRLEVFGELFF
>TRBV27|-
CASALGGSNYGYTF
>TRBV7-2|-
CASSYGTTNQPQHF
>TRBV25-1|-
CASSDLDSRDTEAFF
>TRBV23-1|TRBD1
CASDRTGGFSDTQYF
>TRBV5-6|-
CASSIEQSYGYTF
>TRBV25-1|-
CASSESRPGPDTQYF
>TRBV11-2|-
CASSLAGPPYNSPLHF
>TRBV10-3|TRBD1
CAANPGGGQETQYF
>TRBV7-2|-
CASSSNGGSISPF
>TRBV4-2|TRBD1
CASSQGGTGGIEQFF